Given below is one T cell receptor (beta chain) in context. The antigen is not known. The time point here: peripheral blood 6 weeks after treatment start. Sample contribution per patient ranged from 1 to 8, covering pretreatment and on-treatment. Spike-ins of synthetic TCR analog templates went into each PCR. Libraries were prepared by immunoSEQ multiplex PCR; TCRdb keeps only in-frame clonotypes and omits some of them. This sample has 75,000 to 95,000 clones, with approximately 90% found just once. This sample was taken from a study of PD-L1 blockade in urothelial cancer. Study-wide results and limits: Tumor-associated clones in blood expanded more at 3 weeks in durable-benefit patients.

The germline CDR1 and CDR2 sequences are SNHLY and FYNNEI. The CDR3 extends over 14 amino acids. V dropped 4 bases and J dropped 5; count of bases not matched to a gene: 3. The receptor was isolated from a woman aged 80 or over with urothelial cancer. This material consisted of PBMCs, taken around atezolizumab (anti-PD-L1) treatment. The gene calls are TRBV2 and TRBJ2-5; 11 nucleotides align to TRBD1. DNA of the CDR3: TGTGCCAGCAGTGTGGACAGGGGGCGGGAGACCCAGTACTTC. This sequence encodes CASSVDRGRETQYF.